Listed here are 28 T cell receptor beta chains from one sample, sequenced in a study of monozygotic twins with cystic fibrosis (dated by TCRdb to the early 2020s). The library was built by means of the immunoSEQ multiplex PCR assay. TCRdb took this table from immuneACCESS and kept in-frame rearrangements with V and J called. Such tables lack part of the clones; where checked against another copy, unresolved V genes explain under half of the gap, and the rest is unexplained. The sample profile shows more than 30,000 clones; 90% to 97% of them were found once. 0.17% of the sample rests with the top ten. Sequencing input: blood. The receptors derive from a girl aged 2 to 10 with cystic fibrosis.

This chain links TRBV25-1 with TRBJ2-1; 10 bases fit TRBD2. V lost 1 base to trimming and J lost 8 bases; unmatched junction nucleotides: 5. Per the germline V gene, CDR1 is MGHDK and CDR2 is SYGVNS. The CDR3 contains 15 residues. The CDR3 is CASSEWASGGDEQFF. The CDR3, as DNA: TGTGCCAGCAGTGAATGGGCTAGCGGGGGCGATGAGCAGTTCTTC.

The chain carries TRBV7-9 and TRBJ1-1; TRBD1 might be the D (6 bases). The V gene's germline CDR1 is SEHNR and CDR2 FQNEAQ (reference sequence). V shed 5 bases and J shed 3 bases, with 19 bases lying between them. This CDR3 comprises 16 residues. The CDR3 nucleotides are TGTGCCAGCAGCCCCCGGGCGGGGGGCGGTGACACTGAAGCTTTCTTT. Protein product: CASSPRAGGGDTEAFF.

The chain carries TRBV4-1 and TRBJ2-7; D might be TRBD1 or TRBD2, each matching 5 bases. This CDR3 has 12 amino acids. Trimming left V 4 bases short and J 5 bases short, with 9 bases between. In germline, CDR1 is MGHRA, CDR2 YSYEKL. CDR3 in DNA: TGCGCCAGCAGCCGCCTGGGGGACGAGCAGTACTTC. Its translation: CASSRLGDEQYF.

The J gene is TRBJ2-1, the V gene TRBV4-1; 7 nucleotides match TRBD2. V lost 0 bases to trimming and J lost 12 bases; unmatched junction nucleotides: 17. The CDR3 consists of 17 residues. In germline, CDR1 is MGHRA, CDR2 YSYEKL. The CDR3 DNA reads TGCGCCAGCAGCCAAGATCCTAGCGGACCATACTTTGGGGGGCAGTTCTTC. Translated, it gives CASSQDPSGPYFGGQFF.

The chain joins TRBV2 to TRBJ1-1; D call uncertain. Trimming stripped 7 bases from V and 0 bases from J, with 9 bases between. The CDR3 is 13 residues long. Per the germline V gene, CDR1 is SNHLY and CDR2 is FYNNEI. CDR3 protein: CASMSQMNTEAFF. CDR3 DNA sequence: TGTGCCAGCATGTCCCAGATGAACACTGAAGCTTTCTTT.

This chain joins TRBV7-9 and TRBJ1-4, with D tentatively TRBD1 (5 bases). Trimming left V 2 bases short and J 2 bases short, with 6 bases between. The CDR3 spans 14 residues. Germline V CDR1 and CDR2: SEHNR, FQNEAQ (reference sequence). The CDR3 DNA is TGTGCCAGCAGCTTAAGGGACACTAATGAAAAACTGTTTTTT. Its translation is CASSLRDTNEKLFF.

This chain links TRBV10-3 with TRBJ2-7, with D possibly TRBD2 on 5 matching bases. Germline V gives CDR1 ENHRY, CDR2 SYGVKD. This CDR3 has 12 residues. Deletions cut 5 bases from V and 5 bases from J, with 10 bases between. The DNA for the CDR3 is TGTGCCATCAGTCTGGACTGGGACGAGCAGTACTTC. Encoded protein: CAISLDWDEQYF.

This clone occurred once. The rearrangement uses TRBV30 and TRBJ1-1; D is ambiguous. The V and J ends lost 8 bases and 0 bases respectively, with 10 bases between them. The V gene's germline CDR1 is GTSNPN and CDR2 SVGIG (reference sequence). CDR3 size: 12 residues. The CDR3, as DNA: TGTGCCGCTGAGAAGATGAACACTGAAGCTTTCTTT. Translating gives CAAEKMNTEAFF.

J is TRBJ2-2 and V is TRBV2; the D call may be TRBD1 or TRBD2 (5 bases each). The CDR3 has 12 amino acids. V was trimmed by 4 bases and J by 9 bases, leaving 9 bases between them. The germline CDR1 and CDR2 sequences are SNHLY and FYNNEI. In nucleotides, the CDR3 is TGTGCCAGCAGTGGGGGGTCGTGGGAGCTGTTTTTT. Encoded protein: CASSGGSWELFF.

This rearrangement joins TRBV19 to TRBJ1-1, with TRBD1 identical over 7 bases. Per the germline V gene, CDR1 is LNHDA and CDR2 is SQIVND (reference sequence). J gave up 3 bases and V 7 bases, and 14 bases lay outside the gene matches. This CDR3 contains 16 residues. This chain's CDR3 is CASNPDREKRDTEAFF. CDR3 nucleotides: TGTGCCAGTAATCCCGACAGGGAGAAACGGGACACTGAAGCTTTCTTT.

V gene TRBV19 combines with J gene TRBJ1-5; D not certain. V lost 8 bases and J 6 bases, leaving 8 bases between the germline ends. The germline gives CDR1 LNHDA, CDR2 SQIVND (reference sequence). There are 11 residues in the CDR3. CDR3 nucleotide sequence: TGTGCCAGTTCAGGAGGTCAGCCCCAGCATTTT. Its protein is CASSGGQPQHF.

The chain has TRBV5-1 and TRBJ1-5, with D unresolved. The CDR3 length is 13 residues. Germline CDR1 SGHRS, CDR2 YFSETQ. The germline V and J ends were trimmed by 2 bases and 4 bases, with 7 bases remaining between them. CDR3 DNA: TGCGCCAGCAGCTTAGACCTGAATCAGCCCCAGCATTTT. Translation: CASSLDLNQPQHF.

The chain couples TRBV10-3 to TRBJ2-6; D unclear. V was trimmed by 8 bases and J by 3 bases, leaving 8 bases between them. The CDR3 runs to 13 residues. Per the germline V gene, CDR1 is ENHRY and CDR2 is SYGVKD. Written as DNA, the CDR3 is TGTGCCATCCGCGGTATTGGGGCCAACGTCCTGACTTTC. Translated, it gives CAIRGIGANVLTF.

V gene TRBV21-1 combines with J gene TRBJ1-2. TRBV21-1 is deemed a pseudogene. The CDR3 spans 12 residues. CDR3 amino acids: CASSQGLGGYTF. DNA for the CDR3: TGTGCCAGCAGCCAAGGCCTTGGAGGCTACACCTTC.

The chain has TRBV10-2 and TRBJ2-7; no clear D gene. Looked up from germline, CDR1 is WSHSY and CDR2 is SAAADI. The CDR3 is made up of 11 amino acids. Trimming took off 4 bases at V and 3 bases at J, with 4 bases between the two ends. The CDR3: CASSVGYEQYF. The CDR3 nucleotides are TGCGCCAGCAGTGTTGGCTACGAGCAGTACTTC.

V usage is TRBV2 and J usage is TRBJ1-2; no definite D call. V lost 10 bases to trimming and J lost 8 bases, with 14 bases between them. Germline lookup yields CDR1 SNHLY and CDR2 FYNNEI. This CDR3 comprises 11 residues. For the CDR3, the DNA is TGTGCCACCTTAGACCCGGGCGGCTACACCTTC. It is translated as CATLDPGGYTF.

The chain has TRBV29-1 and TRBJ2-7; the match to TRBD1 covers 8 bases. The CDR3 totals 14 residues. The germline V gene has CDR1 SQVTM and CDR2 ANQGSEA. J was trimmed by 2 bases and V by 4 bases; bases with no gene match: 7. CDR3 nucleotides: TGCAGCGTTGGCTCTAGGACAGGGCCCTACGAGCAGTACTTC. Amino acids: CSVGSRTGPYEQYF.

This chain links TRBV10-1 with TRBJ1-1, with unresolved D. The CDR3 length is 13 residues. Trimming cost V 0 bases and J 6 bases, with 8 bases left between them. The germline CDR1 and CDR2 sequences are WNHNN and SYGVQD (reference sequence). The CDR3 DNA follows: TGCGCCAGCAGTGAGTCCCGGAGGGCTGAAGCTTTCTTT. Translation gives CASSESRRAEAFF.

V gene TRBV30 combines with J gene TRBJ2-3; D is possibly TRBD2 (6 bases). V was cut by 1 base and J by 1 base, with 9 bases left in between. The CDR3 length is 14 residues. The germline gives CDR1 GTSNPN, CDR2 SVGIG (reference sequence). Here the CDR3 DNA reads TGTGCCTGGAGTGGCCCGGGAGGCACAGATACGCAGTATTTT. It is translated as CAWSGPGGTDTQYF.

The rearrangement joins TRBV2 to TRBJ1-1; D remains ambiguous. Deletions cut 6 bases from V and 1 base from J, with 12 bases between. The CDR3 covers 14 residues. Per germline, CDR1 SNHLY and CDR2 FYNNEI. The CDR3 sequence is CASRLEGGNTEAFF. CDR3 nucleotides: TGTGCCAGCAGACTGGAGGGCGGGAACACTGAAGCTTTCTTT.

The rearrangement uses TRBV30 and TRBJ1-1; unclear D gene. V lost 2 bases and J 3 bases, leaving 7 bases between the germline ends. This CDR3 region has 12 residues. Germline V gives CDR1 GTSNPN, CDR2 SVGIG (reference sequence). The CDR3 loop reads CAWSWGYTEAFF. DNA of the CDR3: TGTGCCTGGAGTTGGGGATACACTGAAGCTTTCTTT. The whole variable domain, remainder taken from reference TRBV30 and TRBJ1-1, is SQTIHQWPATLVQPVGSPLSLECTVEGTSNPNLYWYRQAAGRGLQLLFYSVGIGQISSEVPQNLSASRPQDRQFILSSKKLLLSDSGFYLCAWSWGYTEAFFGQGTRLTVV.

The rearrangement uses TRBV7-9 and TRBJ1-2; D is undetermined. Germline V gene data show CDR1 as SEHNR and CDR2 as FQNEAQ (reference sequence). The CDR3 has 15 residues. V shed 5 bases and J shed 7 bases, with 20 bases lying between them. This CDR3 is CASSLPPGRQVGYTF. The CDR3 DNA is TGTGCCAGCAGCCTCCCCCCAGGACGGCAGGTTGGCTACACCTTC. The whole variable domain, filled in from reference TRBV7-9 and TRBJ1-2, reads DTGVSQNPRHKITKRGQNVTFRCDPISEHNRLYWYRQTLGQGPEFLTYFQNEAQLEKSRLLSDRFSAERPKGSFSTLEIQRTEQGDSAMYLCASSLPPGRQVGYTFGSGTRLTVV.

This chain links TRBV19 with TRBJ1-3; no definite D call. This CDR3 is built from 16 residues. V lost 3 bases, J lost 0 bases, and 12 bases lay in between. CDR1 and CDR2 from the germline V gene are LNHDA and SQIVND (reference sequence). CDR3 nucleotides: TGTGCCAGTAGTATGGACCGCTGGGTCTCTGGAAACACCATATATTTT. Amino acids: CASSMDRWVSGNTIYF. Full variable domain (remainder filled in from reference TRBV19 and TRBJ1-3): DGGITQSPKYLFRKEGQNVTLSCEQNLNHDAMYWYRQDPGQGLRLIYYSQIVNDFQKGDIAEGYSVSREKKESFPLTVTSAQKNPTAFYLCASSMDRWVSGNTIYFGEGSWLTVV.

The chain recombines TRBV6-6 with TRBJ1-2; 7 bases line up with TRBD1. The CDR3 consists of 14 residues. Losses at the gene ends were 7 bases for V and 4 bases for J; bases not matched to a gene: 9. Germline V CDR1 and CDR2: MNHNY, SVGAGI (reference sequence). The CDR3 sequence is CASNTGQGVYGYTF. CDR3 in DNA: TGTGCCAGCAATACGGGGCAGGGGGTCTATGGCTACACCTTC.

The chain couples TRBV19 to TRBJ1-2; D might be TRBD1 (6 bases). Germline V gene sequence: CDR1 LNHDA, CDR2 SQIVND (reference sequence). This CDR3 spans 15 amino acids. The V end lost 5 bases, the J end lost 4 bases, and 17 bases lay between the germline ends. The CDR3 protein is CASSSRQTGPYGYTF. CDR3 nucleotide sequence: TGTGCCAGTAGTTCGAGACAAACAGGGCCCTATGGCTACACCTTC.

The gene calls are TRBV21-1 and TRBJ1-2. TRBV21-1 is flagged as a pseudogene. The CDR3 totals 13 residues. The CDR3 region has the DNA TGTGCCAGCAACCCGGAGGGGAACTATGGCTACACCTTC. This encodes CASNPEGNYGYTF.

The chain is built from TRBV6-5 and TRBJ1-5; no reliable D call. This CDR3 is 14 amino acids long. Trimming stripped 0 bases from V and 6 bases from J, with 9 bases between. The germline V gene has CDR1 MNHEY and CDR2 SVGAGI. In nucleotides, the CDR3 is TGTGCCAGCAGTTACTCGAAAGGTGGTCAGCCCCAGCATTTT. It encodes CASSYSKGGQPQHF.

The rearrangement uses TRBV6-1 and TRBJ2-7; D call uncertain. This CDR3 region has 15 residues. In germline, CDR1 is MNHNS, CDR2 SASEGT. V lost 2 bases to trimming and J lost 3 bases, with 14 bases between them. The CDR3 DNA is TGTGCCAGCAGTGAACTGGCATTACGCGTCTACGAGCAGTACTTC. Its translation: CASSELALRVYEQYF.